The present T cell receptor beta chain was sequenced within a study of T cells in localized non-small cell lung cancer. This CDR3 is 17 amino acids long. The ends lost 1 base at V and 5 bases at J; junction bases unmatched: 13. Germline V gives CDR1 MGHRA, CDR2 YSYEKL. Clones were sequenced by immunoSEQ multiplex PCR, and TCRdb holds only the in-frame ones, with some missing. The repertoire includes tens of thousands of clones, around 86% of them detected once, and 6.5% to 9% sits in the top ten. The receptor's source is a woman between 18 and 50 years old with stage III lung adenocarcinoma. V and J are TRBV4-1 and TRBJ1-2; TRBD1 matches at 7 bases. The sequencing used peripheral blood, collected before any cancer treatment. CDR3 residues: CASSQGRGGGAGYGYTF. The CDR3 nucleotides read TGCGCCAGCAGCCAAGGGAGGGGAGGGGGCGCTGGGTATGGCTACACCTTC.